The T cell receptor (beta chain) described here comes from a study of blood T cells in healthy people across ages. A remark on this clonotype: The antigen is not known.

Study-wide points: Any changes in expanded clonotypes were possibly confounded, as donor CMV status remained unknown.

With a J-beta primer mix and a sample-barcoded 5' primer, a second PCR ran about 7 to 12 cycles. TCRdb fed the 5' RACE reads into MiXCR, producing one record per CDR3 protein. This sample has some 690,000 distinct CDR3 sequences, with 22% found just once. There are 15 residues in the CDR3. With 2 bases removed from V and 5 bases from J, the gap between germline ends came to 15 bases. The chain is built from TRBV12-3 or TRBV12-4 and TRBJ1-1; the D gene is possibly TRBD1 (6 bases). Source material: blood. This receptor was obtained from a man between 70 and 80 years old in good health. The CDR3 nucleotides read TGTGCCAGCAGTTTAAGGGTACAGGGCATGACTGAAGCTTTCTTT. It is translated as CASSLRVQGMTEAFF.